Listed below are T cell receptor beta chains from one sample, sequenced in a study of siplizumab effects on memory and regulatory T cells. The data were produced by immunoSEQ multiplex PCR, yet TCRdb's version contains in-frame clones alone and is incomplete. This table holds over 85,000 clones, nearly 95% found once. Sequencing was done on a sample of non-Treg CD4+ T cells sorted from blood. These receptor sequences come from a human donor in good health. Each CDR3 is given with its conserved first and last residue. D genes are given only for firm matches. Size tells how often a clone was seen (once, few, many) or the class of an expanded clone, and some rows leave it out.

j_call	d_call	v_call	clone_size	cdr3_nt	cdr3_aa
TRBJ1-4	.	TRBV19	.	TGTGCCAGCGCCCTCGGGTACGGGGGGCACGGAAAACTGTTTTTT	CASALGYGGHGKLFF
TRBJ2-1	.	TRBV5-8	.	TGTGCCAGCAGCTTGTTCTACCCTCCTAAGGAGCAGTTCTTC	CASSLFYPPKEQFF
TRBJ1-3	TRBD1	TRBV6-5	.	TGTGCCAGCAGTTACGGGACAGTAGAATATTTT	CASSYGTVEYF
TRBJ2-3	TRBD2	TRBV30	.	TGTGCCTGGAGTCAATTAGCGGGACCTAGCACAGATACGCAGTATTTT	CAWSQLAGPSTDTQYF
TRBJ1-4	.	TRBV15	.	TGTGCCACCAGCAGAGATTTCCCCATGACGGAAAAACTGTTTTTT	CATSRDFPMTEKLFF
TRBJ2-2	.	TRBV4-1	once	TGCGCCAGCAGCCAAGAGGGAGGCAGCCCCTCCGGGGAGCTGTTTTTT	CASSQEGGSPSGELFF
TRBJ2-5	.	TRBV6-5	.	TGTGCCAGCAGGAATTCGGGACTGTGGCAAGAGACCCAGTACTTC	CASRNSGLWQETQYF
TRBJ2-1	.	TRBV9	few	TGTGCCAGCAGCGTATCAAGGAGTGAGCAGTTCTTC	CASSVSRSEQFF
TRBJ1-1	.	TRBV5-4	.	TGTGCCAGCAGCTTGAAAAGTGGAGTGAACACTGAAGCTTTCTTT	CASSLKSGVNTEAFF
TRBJ2-7	TRBD2	TRBV10-3	.	TGTGCCATCAGGCTAGCGGGCGCCTCCTACGAGCAGTACTTC	CAIRLAGASYEQYF
TRBJ2-7	TRBD1	TRBV18	once	TGTGCCAGCTCAACGGGACAGGGGGTCGAGCAGTACTTC	CASSTGQGVEQYF
TRBJ2-1	TRBD2	TRBV30	.	TGTGCCTGGCACCCACGACTAGCTCAGGAGCAGTTCTTC	CAWHPRLAQEQFF
TRBJ2-2	TRBD2	TRBV9	once	TGTGCCAGCAGCGTAGCTCCTAGCGGGATAACCGGGGAGCTGTTTTTT	CASSVAPSGITGELFF
TRBJ2-2	.	TRBV5-1	.	TGCGCCAGCACCCAGCTGACCACCGGGGAGCTGTTTTTT	CASTQLTTGELFF
TRBJ2-6	.	TRBV10-1	.	TGCGCCAGCAGTGATTTTACAGCAACCTCTGGGGCCAACGTCCTGACTTTC	CASSDFTATSGANVLTF
TRBJ2-5	.	TRBV5-6	.	TGTGCCAGCAGCTTGGACCCGCGGGAGACCCAGTACTTC	CASSLDPRETQYF
TRBJ1-2	.	TRBV6-6	.	TGTGCCAGCAGTTACGCCAGTAACTATGGCTACACCTTC	CASSYASNYGYTF
TRBJ1-5	TRBD1	TRBV19	.	TGTGCCAGTAGTACAACAGGGGGGAGCAATCAGCCCCAGCATTTT	CASSTTGGSNQPQHF
TRBJ2-2	TRBD1	TRBV7-9	.	TGTGCCAGCAGCTTGACAGGGCCCACCGGGGAGCTGTTTTTT	CASSLTGPTGELFF
TRBJ2-1	.	TRBV7-6	.	TGTGCCAGCAGCTCCCAACGTGAGGGGCGCTACAATGAGCAGTTCTTC	CASSSQREGRYNEQFF
TRBJ1-1	.	TRBV7-9	.	TGTGCCAGCAGCCCCAGGACAACAGGCAATGCTTTCTTT	CASSPRTTGNAFF
TRBJ1-2	.	TRBV29-1	.	TGCAGCGTTGAAGAGGCAGTTAACTATGGCTACACCTTC	CSVEEAVNYGYTF
TRBJ1-1	.	TRBV28	once	TGTGCCAGCCTCACGGTGATGGACACTGAAGCTTTCTTT	CASLTVMDTEAFF
TRBJ2-3	.	TRBV19	once	TGTGCCAGTAAAGTTCACAGCCAAGATACGCAGTATTTT	CASKVHSQDTQYF
TRBJ1-5	.	TRBV15	.	TGTGCCACCAGCAGAGGCATCGGCCAGGCTTTCAATCAGCCCCAGCATTTT	CATSRGIGQAFNQPQHF
TRBJ2-1	TRBD2	TRBV6-5	.	TGTGCCAGCAGTTCGACTAGCGGGCCATACAATGAGCAGTTCTTC	CASSSTSGPYNEQFF
TRBJ2-7	.	TRBV6-5	.	TGTGCCAGCAGTTACTCGGGCGAGCAGTACTTC	CASSYSGEQYF
TRBJ2-3	TRBD1	TRBV7-7	.	TGTGCTAGCAGCTTAATAGGGGGCAGGGCGGATACGCAGTATTTT	CASSLIGGRADTQYF
TRBJ2-2	TRBD1	TRBV15	.	TGTGCCACCAGCAGGGGGACAGGGGACACCGGGGAGCTGTTTTTT	CATSRGTGDTGELFF
TRBJ1-5	.	TRBV30	.	TGTGCCTGGAGCAACGACAGCAATCAGCCCCAGCATTTT	CAWSNDSNQPQHF
TRBJ1-2	.	TRBV7-2	.	TGTGCCAGCAGCCAATCCGGGACCGCAGGTGGCTACACCTTC	CASSQSGTAGGYTF
TRBJ1-5	.	TRBV6-1	.	TGTGCCAGCAGTGAAATTTTTGGGGGGGGCGAGCCCCAGCATTTT	CASSEIFGGGEPQHF
TRBJ2-5	.	TRBV10-3	once	TGTGCCATCCGCTCGGCGAGCCCCCCAGAGACCCAGTACTTC	CAIRSASPPETQYF
TRBJ2-6	.	TRBV30	.	TGTGCCTGGGGAAAGGCTGGGGCCAACGTCCTGACTTTC	CAWGKAGANVLTF
TRBJ2-2	TRBD2	TRBV10-3	.	TGTGCCATCAGCTCAACTCAGCCGGGAGGAGTAACCGGGGAGCTGTTTTTT	CAISSTQPGGVTGELFF
TRBJ2-7	TRBD2	TRBV6-1	.	TGTGCCAGCAGTGGCCACCAAGCCGCGGGGGCCTACGAGCAGTACTTC	CASSGHQAAGAYEQYF
TRBJ2-7	TRBD1	TRBV11-2	.	TGTGCCAGCAGCTTCAGGGACAGGGTCCACGAGCAGTACTTC	CASSFRDRVHEQYF
TRBJ2-3	TRBD2	TRBV29-1	.	TGCAGCGCTGCCGGACTAGCCGCGGTAGATACGCAGTATTTT	CSAAGLAAVDTQYF
TRBJ2-1	TRBD2	TRBV14	.	TGTGCCAGCAGCCCTAGCGGGAGGGACTCCTACAATGAGCAGTTCTTC	CASSPSGRDSYNEQFF
TRBJ2-3	TRBD2	TRBV6-1	.	TGTGCCAGCAGTTCTGGGACTAGCGGCACAGATACGCAGTATTTT	CASSSGTSGTDTQYF